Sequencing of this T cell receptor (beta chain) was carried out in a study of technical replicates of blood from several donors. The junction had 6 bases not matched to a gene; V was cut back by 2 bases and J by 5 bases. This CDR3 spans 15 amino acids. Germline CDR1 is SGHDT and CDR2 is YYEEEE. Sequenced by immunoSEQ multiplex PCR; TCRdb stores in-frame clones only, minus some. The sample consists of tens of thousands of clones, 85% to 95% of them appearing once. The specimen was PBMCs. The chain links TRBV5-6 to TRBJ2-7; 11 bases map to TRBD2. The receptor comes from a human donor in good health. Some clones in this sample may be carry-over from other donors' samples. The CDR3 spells CASSFLTSGSHEQYF. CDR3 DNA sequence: TGTGCCAGCAGCTTTTTAACTAGCGGGAGTCACGAGCAGTACTTC. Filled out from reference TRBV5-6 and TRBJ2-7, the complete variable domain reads DAGVTQSPTHLIKTRGQQVTLRCSPKSGHDTVSWYQQALGQGPQFIFQYYEEEERQRGNFPDRFSGHQFPNYSSELNVNALLLGDSALYLCASSFLTSGSHEQYFGPGTRLTVT.